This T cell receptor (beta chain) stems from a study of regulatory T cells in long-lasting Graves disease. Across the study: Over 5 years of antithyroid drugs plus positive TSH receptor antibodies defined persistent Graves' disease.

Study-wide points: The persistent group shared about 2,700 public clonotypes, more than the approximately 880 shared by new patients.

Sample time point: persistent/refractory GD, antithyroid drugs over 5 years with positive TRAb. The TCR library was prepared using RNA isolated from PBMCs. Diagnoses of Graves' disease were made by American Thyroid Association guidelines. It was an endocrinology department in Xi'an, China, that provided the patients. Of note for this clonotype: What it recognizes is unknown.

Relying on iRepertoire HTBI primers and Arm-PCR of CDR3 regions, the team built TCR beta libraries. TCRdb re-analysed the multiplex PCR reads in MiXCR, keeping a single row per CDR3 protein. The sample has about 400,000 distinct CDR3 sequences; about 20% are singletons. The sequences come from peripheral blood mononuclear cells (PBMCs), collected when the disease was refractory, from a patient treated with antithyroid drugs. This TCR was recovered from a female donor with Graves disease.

The CDR3 protein is CASGTANNEQFF. In DNA form, the CDR3 reads TGTGCCAGCGGGACGGCGAACAATGAGCAGTTCTTC. The chain combines TRBV6-1 with TRBJ2-1; D is tentatively TRBD1 or TRBD2 (5 bases each). Germline values: CDR1 MNHNS, CDR2 SASEGT. Deletions cut 8 bases from V and 5 bases from J, with 10 bases between. There are 12 residues in the CDR3.